What follows are 13 T cell receptor beta chains derived from one specimen sequenced in a study of regulatory T cells in long-lasting Graves disease. Regarding time point: persistent/refractory GD, antithyroid drugs over 5 years with positive TRAb. PBMC RNA served as the TCR library source. Building the TCR beta libraries relied on iRepertoire HTBI primers, and CDR3 regions underwent Arm-PCR. TCRdb re-analysed the multiplex PCR reads in MiXCR, keeping a single row per CDR3 protein. The sample contains 700,000 or so distinct CDR3 sequences, around 32% of which appear only once. This sample comprised peripheral blood mononuclear cells (PBMCs), obtained when the disease was refractory, from a patient treated with antithyroid drugs. The receptors were gathered from a female donor with Graves disease.

This clonotype was detected only a few times. The J gene is TRBJ2-5, the V gene TRBV12-3 or TRBV12-4; perhaps TRBD1 as D (7 bases). The CDR3 contains 15 residues. V lost 3 bases to trimming and J lost 7 bases, with 18 bases between them. The CDR3 loop reads CASSLRGGGTTTQYF. DNA of the CDR3: TGTGCCAGCAGTTTGAGAGGGGGCGGGACGACGACCCAGTACTTC.

V and J are TRBV12-3 or TRBV12-4 and TRBJ2-7, with D maybe TRBD2 (6 bases). The ends were cut back, 2 bases at V and 1 base at J, with 12 bases in the middle. CDR3 size: 15 residues. The CDR3: CASSLKTSGSYEQYF. CDR3 in DNA: TGTGCCAGCAGTTTAAAGACTAGTGGATCCTACGAGCAGTACTTC.

The chain couples TRBV6-1 to TRBJ1-1, with a possible D match to TRBD1 (5 bases). The germline V and J ends were trimmed by 5 bases and 3 bases, with 16 bases remaining between them. Per the germline V gene, CDR1 is MNHNS and CDR2 is SASEGT. This CDR3 has 15 amino acids. This CDR3 reads CASSPWGGTYTEAFF. Written as DNA, the CDR3 is TGTGCCAGCAGTCCCTGGGGAGGGACTTACACTGAAGCTTTCTTT.

This clonotype has only a few counts. The chain couples TRBV2 to TRBJ2-3; 8 bases map to TRBD1. From germline, CDR1 is SNHLY and CDR2 FYNNEI. J was trimmed by 0 bases and V by 1 base; bases with no gene match: 9. This CDR3 is built from 18 residues. The CDR3 region is CASSEDRTGLQSTDTQYF. In DNA, the CDR3 is TGTGCCAGCAGTGAAGATCGGACAGGGCTACAGAGCACAGATACGCAGTATTTT.

This clonotype has more than one count but fewer than ten. The chain couples TRBV29-1 to TRBJ1-1; D remains ambiguous. This CDR3 contains 12 residues. V lost 4 bases and J 0 bases, leaving 6 bases between the germline ends. Germline assignment: CDR1 SQVTM and CDR2 ANQGSEA. This CDR3 is CSVVSMNTEAFF. For the CDR3, the DNA is TGCAGCGTTGTAAGCATGAACACTGAAGCTTTCTTT.

This clonotype was counted at least ten times. The CDR3 bases are TGTGCCACCAACCCTTTCACCAACACTGAAGCTTTCTTT. Translation gives CATNPFTNTEAFF. This chain connects TRBV15 to TRBJ1-1; D not certain. The ends were cut back, 7 bases at V and 2 bases at J, with 11 bases in the middle. The CDR3 is 13 residues long. Germline CDR1 is LNHNV and CDR2 is YYDKDF (reference sequence). The full variable domain, in which reference TRBV15 and TRBJ1-1 provide the parts outside the CDR3, is DAMVIQNPRYQVTQFGKPVTLSCSQTLNHNVMYWYQQKSSQAPKLLFHYYDKDFNNEADTPDNFQSRRPNTSFCFLDIRSPGLGDTAMYLCATNPFTNTEAFFGQGTRLTVV.

This clonotype came up a few times. V gene TRBV12-3 or TRBV12-4 combines with J gene TRBJ1-5; 11 bases line up with TRBD1. The CDR3 is 16 amino acids. The ends lost 5 bases at V and 3 bases at J; junction bases unmatched: 6. CDR3: CASSEGTGGANQPQHF. CDR3 DNA: TGTGCCAGCAGTGAGGGGACAGGGGGTGCCAATCAGCCCCAGCATTTT.

Details on this clonotype: A read error may be the cause here, since a much bigger clone is one base away. The chain joins TRBV11-1 to TRBJ2-7; D call uncertain. The CDR3 spans 14 residues. V was cut by 7 bases and J by 3 bases, with 16 bases left in between. Per germline, CDR1 SGHAT and CDR2 FQDESV (reference sequence). In DNA form, the CDR3 reads TGTGCCAGCACCCCTGCCAGAACTCTCTACGAGCAGTACTTC. Protein: CASTPARTLYEQYF.

This clonotype was seen only a few times. The V gene is TRBV20-1, the J gene TRBJ1-4; D perhaps matches TRBD1 (5 bases). CDR1 and CDR2 (germline): DFQATT, SNEGSKA (reference sequence). V shed 3 bases and J shed 13 bases, with 21 bases lying between them. The CDR3 runs to 14 residues. The DNA for the CDR3 is TGCAGTGCTAGGTCCAGGGTTTACGGTGGAACACTGTTTTTT. Translation gives CSARSRVYGGTLFF.

V usage is TRBV9 and J usage is TRBJ2-7; 15 bases match TRBD2. The V segment lost 0 bases and the J segment 1 base; nucleotides outside the gene matches: 20. Germline-derived CDR1 and CDR2 are SGDLS and YYNGEE. The CDR3 is 23 amino acids. The CDR3 sequence: CASSVVARFGGLAGGQGSYEQYF. Written as DNA, the CDR3 is TGTGCCAGCAGCGTAGTCGCAAGGTTTGGAGGACTAGCGGGAGGGCAAGGGTCCTACGAGCAGTACTTC.

V and J are TRBV5-1 and TRBJ1-3, with D hard to call. V gave up 5 bases and J gave up 0 bases, with 12 bases separating them. Germline V CDR1 and CDR2: SGHRS, YFSETQ. The CDR3 extends over 15 amino acids. The CDR3 is CASSHAPDSGNTIYF. The CDR3 DNA reads TGCGCCAGCAGTCACGCCCCGGACTCTGGAAACACCATATATTTT.

The chain links TRBV10-3 to TRBJ2-7; 8 nucleotides agree with TRBD1. Germline-derived CDR1 and CDR2 are ENHRY and SYGVKD. Losses at the gene ends were 2 bases for V and 5 bases for J; bases not matched to a gene: 8. The CDR3 loop spans 15 amino acids. CDR3 residues: CAISETGTGSHEQYF. The DNA for the CDR3 is TGTGCCATCAGTGAGACCGGGACAGGATCCCACGAGCAGTACTTC.

The chain carries TRBV7-2 and TRBJ1-1; D is undetermined. CDR1 and CDR2 (germline): SGHTA, FQGNSA. V lost 5 bases and J lost 0, with 13 bases in between. The length of the CDR3 is 15 residues. CDR3 sequence: CASSLVGTMNTEAFF. The CDR3 bases are TGTGCCAGCAGCCTGGTCGGAACCATGAACACTGAAGCTTTCTTT.